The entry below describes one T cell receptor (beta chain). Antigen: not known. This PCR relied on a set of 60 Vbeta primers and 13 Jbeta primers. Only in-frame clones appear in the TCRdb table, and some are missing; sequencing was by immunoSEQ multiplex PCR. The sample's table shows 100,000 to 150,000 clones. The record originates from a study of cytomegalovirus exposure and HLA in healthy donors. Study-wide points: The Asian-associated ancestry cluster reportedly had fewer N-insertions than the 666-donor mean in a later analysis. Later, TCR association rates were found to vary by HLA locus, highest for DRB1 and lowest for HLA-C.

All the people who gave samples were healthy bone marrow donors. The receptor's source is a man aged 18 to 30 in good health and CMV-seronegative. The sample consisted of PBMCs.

The CDR3 loop is CASSSTGVDYGYTF. CDR3 in DNA: TGTGCCAGTAGCTCTACAGGGGTTGACTATGGCTACACCTTC. The chain couples TRBV19 to TRBJ1-2; 7 bases agree with TRBD1. The CDR3 length is 14 residues. The germline CDR1 and CDR2 sequences are LNHDA and SQIVND (reference sequence). V trimming: 6 bases; J trimming: 3 bases; junction bases outside the gene matches: 7.